This is a list of T cell receptor beta chains from one sample in a study of cytomegalovirus exposure and HLA in healthy donors. The data were produced by immunoSEQ multiplex PCR, yet TCRdb's version contains in-frame clones alone and is incomplete. The sample includes about 110,000 clones, 75% to 90% seen only once; the top ten take around 1.9%. The sample comprised PBMCs. These receptors originate from a man in his forties in good health and CMV-seronegative. Each CDR3 is given without its conserved first and last residue. Fields, in order: J gene, V gene, CDR3 length, CDR3 protein.

>TRBJ2-5|TRBV7-2|15
ASSFRRGRGGQETQY
>TRBJ1-4|TRBV29-1|8
SVRDEKLF
>TRBJ1-1|TRBV5-1|11
ASSFRVSAEAF
>TRBJ1-2|TRBV19|13
ASSMGTGGFRGYT
>TRBJ2-5|TRBV5-1|11
ASSLGAEETQY
>TRBJ1-3|TRBV2|14
ASAPQGIFSGNTIY
>TRBJ2-7|TRBV28|11
ASSTGGRDEQY
>TRBJ1-1|TRBV6-9|15
ASSYHPGRGGNTEAF
>TRBJ1-1|TRBV5-4|11
ASSRELGTEAF
>TRBJ1-2|TRBV6-1|13
ASSEAPGGAGGYT
>TRBJ1-1|TRBV10-3|12
AISGAEPNTEAF
>TRBJ2-7|TRBV28|9
ASGPRVGQY
>TRBJ2-1|TRBV2|12
ASRTRERGNEQF
>TRBJ2-3|TRBV4-1|14
ASSQDMASGGNTQY
>TRBJ1-5|TRBV25-1|14
ASSSFLGGPREPQH
>TRBJ2-5|TRBV6-5|13
ASSWVLGGQETQY
>TRBJ1-1|TRBV5-1|16
ASSLIGTVGPMNTEAF
>TRBJ1-5|TRBV18|13
ASSSLSGGDQPQH
>TRBJ2-6|TRBV6-6|14
ASSYSGRSGANVLT
>TRBJ1-5|TRBV2|12
ASSQQGGNQPQH
>TRBJ1-3|TRBV2|15
ASSPDSLEYSGNTIY
>TRBJ1-2|TRBV6-5|10
ASRRQGDDYT
>TRBJ1-2|TRBV5-1|12
ASSAAGTKYGYT
>TRBJ2-5|TRBV5-1|14
ASSLALGPQRETQY
>TRBJ1-2|TRBV19|9
ATSEGGGYT
>TRBJ1-5|TRBV28|12
ASTPGGTNQPQH
>TRBJ1-1|TRBV18|11
ASSRTGNTEAF
>TRBJ2-1|TRBV6-7|12
ASSYRDSRDEQF
>TRBJ1-4|TRBV19|14
ASKPQALTTNEKLF
>TRBJ1-2|TRBV9|13
ASATGSGSNYGYT
>TRBJ2-7|TRBV6-5|12
ASRRPGYTYEQY
>TRBJ1-5|TRBV19|10
ASRRGNQPQH
>TRBJ1-1|TRBV2|12
ASQLKQGITEAF
>TRBJ1-1|TRBV7-9|16
ASSRSSGNPRMNTEAF
>TRBJ1-5|TRBV5-1|13
ASSLGQNSNQPQH
>TRBJ2-3|TRBV9|12
ASSILDSTDTQY
>TRBJ1-1|TRBV5-1|12
ASSSSRGNTEAF
>TRBJ2-5|TRBV4-3|12
ASSQEAGEQTQY
>TRBJ2-7|TRBV27|12
ASAPGHKDYEQY
>TRBJ1-1|TRBV2|12
ASSRQGRDTEAF
>TRBJ2-5|TRBV5-6|12
ASSLDGPRGTQY
>TRBJ2-1|TRBV5-4|13
ASSTRLADYNEQF
>TRBJ2-7|TRBV7-9|15
ASSPPTGNPADYEQY
>TRBJ2-7|TRBV9|13
ASSTQSGTGGEQY
>TRBJ1-1|TRBV7-3|13
ASSSYPGEVTEAF
>TRBJ1-2|TRBV6-1|13
ASSPRGGETYGYT
>TRBJ1-2|TRBV19|13
ASSIPRGSLHGYT
>TRBJ2-2|TRBV6-1|13
ASTSGQGANGELF
>TRBJ2-2|TRBV5-1|16
ASSSPGLAGGPNGELF
>TRBJ1-6|TRBV6-6|11
ATSGTQNSPLH